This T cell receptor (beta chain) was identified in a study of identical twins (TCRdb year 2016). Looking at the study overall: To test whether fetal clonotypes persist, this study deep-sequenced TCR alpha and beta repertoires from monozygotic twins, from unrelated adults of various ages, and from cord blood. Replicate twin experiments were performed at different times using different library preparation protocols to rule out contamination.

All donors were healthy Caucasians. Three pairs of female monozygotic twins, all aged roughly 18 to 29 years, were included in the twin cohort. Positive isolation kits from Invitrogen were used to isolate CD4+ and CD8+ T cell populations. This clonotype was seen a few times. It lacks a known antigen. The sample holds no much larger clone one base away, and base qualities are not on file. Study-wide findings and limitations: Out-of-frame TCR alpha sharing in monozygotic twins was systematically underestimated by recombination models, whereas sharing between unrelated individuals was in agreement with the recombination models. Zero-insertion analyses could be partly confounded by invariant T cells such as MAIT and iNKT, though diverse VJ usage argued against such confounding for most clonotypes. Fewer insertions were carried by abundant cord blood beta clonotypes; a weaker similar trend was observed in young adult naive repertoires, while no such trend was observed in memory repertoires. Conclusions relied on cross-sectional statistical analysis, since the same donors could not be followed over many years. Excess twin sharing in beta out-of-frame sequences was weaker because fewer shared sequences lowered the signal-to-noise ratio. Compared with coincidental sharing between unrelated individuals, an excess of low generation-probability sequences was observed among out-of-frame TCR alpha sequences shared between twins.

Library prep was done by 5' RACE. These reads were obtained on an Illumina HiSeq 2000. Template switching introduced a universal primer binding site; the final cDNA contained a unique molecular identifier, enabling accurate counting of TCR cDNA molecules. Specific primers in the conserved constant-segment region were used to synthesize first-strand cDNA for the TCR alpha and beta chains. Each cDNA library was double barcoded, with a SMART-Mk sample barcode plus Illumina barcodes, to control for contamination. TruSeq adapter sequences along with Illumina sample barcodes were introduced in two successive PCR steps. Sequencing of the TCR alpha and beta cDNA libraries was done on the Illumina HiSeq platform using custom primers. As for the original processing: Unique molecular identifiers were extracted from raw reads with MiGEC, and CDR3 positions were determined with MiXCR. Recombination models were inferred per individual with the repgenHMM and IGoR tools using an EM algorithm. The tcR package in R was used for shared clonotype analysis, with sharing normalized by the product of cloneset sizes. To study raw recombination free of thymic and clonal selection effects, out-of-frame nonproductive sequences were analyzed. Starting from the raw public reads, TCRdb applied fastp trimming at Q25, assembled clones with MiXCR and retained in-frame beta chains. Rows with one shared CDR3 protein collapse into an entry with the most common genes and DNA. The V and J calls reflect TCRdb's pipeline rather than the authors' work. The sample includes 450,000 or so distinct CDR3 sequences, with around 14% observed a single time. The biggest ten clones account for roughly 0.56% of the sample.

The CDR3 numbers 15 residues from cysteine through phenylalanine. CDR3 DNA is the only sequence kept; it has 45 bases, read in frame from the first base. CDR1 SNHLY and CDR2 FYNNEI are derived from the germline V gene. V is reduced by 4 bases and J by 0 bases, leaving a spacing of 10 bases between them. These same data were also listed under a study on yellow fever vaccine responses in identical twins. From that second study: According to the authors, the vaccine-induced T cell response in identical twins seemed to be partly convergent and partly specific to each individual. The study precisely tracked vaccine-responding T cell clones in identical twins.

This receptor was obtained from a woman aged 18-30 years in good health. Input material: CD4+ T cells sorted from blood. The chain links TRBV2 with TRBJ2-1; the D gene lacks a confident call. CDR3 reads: CASSARESSYNEQFF. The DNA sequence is TGTGCCAGCAGTGCAAGGGAAAGCTCCTACAATGAGCAGTTCTTC.